The 18 T cell receptor beta chains below come from one sample, sequenced in a study of blood T cells in healthy people across ages. A second roughly 6 to 12 cycle PCR used barcoded and J-beta primers. Via MiXCR, TCRdb re-called the 5' RACE reads, giving one row per CDR3 protein. The table records over 1,500,000 distinct CDR3 sequences, around half of them present only once. The source material was blood. The receptors shown here come from a woman aged 40 to 50 in good health.

A few counts support this clonotype. This chain uses TRBV7-9 with TRBJ2-7, with D perhaps matching TRBD2 (6 bases). The DNA matches TRBJ2-4 better at its end, which makes the J call doubtful. CDR3 length: 13 amino acids. CDR1 is SEHNR, CDR2 FQNEAQ, per germline (reference sequence). The CDR3 bases are TGTGCCAGCACCACCGGGAGCCTAAACATTCAGTACTTC. It codes for CASTTGSLNIQYF.

The CDR3 protein is CASSSGGQADSGANVLTF. In nucleotides, the CDR3 is TGTGCCAGCAGCTCCGGGGGGCAGGCCGACTCTGGGGCCAACGTCCTGACTTTC. V gene TRBV7-2 combines with J gene TRBJ2-6, with D possibly TRBD2 on 7 matching bases. The CDR3 runs to 18 residues. Per germline, CDR1 SGHTA and CDR2 FQGNSA. V was shortened by 4 bases and J by 0 bases, with 16 bases between the two germline ends.

This clonotype appeared a few times. The chain combines TRBV6-5 with TRBJ2-1, with 7 bases identical to TRBD1. Germline V gene lookup returns CDR1 MNHEY and CDR2 SVGAGI. V was clipped by 0 bases and J by 0 bases; unmatched bases: 5. CDR3 size: 17 residues. The CDR3 coding sequence is TGTGCCAGCAGTTACTCGAGGGGGCCCAACTCCTACAATGAGCAGTTCTTC. Protein sequence: CASSYSRGPNSYNEQFF.

This clonotype was detected only a few times. V gene TRBV20-1 combines with J gene TRBJ2-3, with a weak D call TRBD2 (6 bases). V lost 5 bases and J 3 bases, leaving 18 bases between the germline ends. Germline V lookup: CDR1 DFQATT, CDR2 SNEGSKA (reference sequence). The length of the CDR3 is 15 residues. The CDR3 region is CSAPTGEYPTDTQYF. The CDR3 coding sequence is TGCAGTGCTCCCACGGGGGAGTACCCAACAGATACGCAGTATTTT.

The chain recombines TRBV10-1 with TRBJ2-5, with D possibly TRBD1 on 6 matching bases. Germline CDR1 is WNHNN and CDR2 is SYGVQD (reference sequence). The germline V and J ends were trimmed by 7 bases and 1 base, with 10 bases remaining between them. The CDR3 loop spans 13 amino acids. CDR3 residues: CASNSDSQETQYF. The DNA for the CDR3 is TGCGCCAGCAACTCGGACAGCCAAGAGACCCAGTACTTC.

This clonotype turned up a few times. The chain joins TRBV7-9 to TRBJ2-7, with D maybe TRBD2 (6 bases). This CDR3 has 16 amino acids. V was cut by 1 base and J by 2 bases, with 15 bases left in between. Germline lookup yields CDR1 SEHNR and CDR2 FQNEAQ (reference sequence). The CDR3 bases are TGTGCCAGCAGCTTAGGGGCGGCTAGCGAGACCTACGAGCAGTACTTC. This gives the protein CASSLGAASETYEQYF.

There are a few counts of this clonotype. The gene calls are TRBV5-5 and TRBJ2-5, with a tentative D call TRBD1 (5 bases). V lost 5 bases and J 3 bases, leaving 11 bases between the germline ends. Germline V CDR1 and CDR2: SGHKS, YYEKEE (reference sequence). This CDR3 comprises 13 residues. The CDR3 region has the DNA TGTGCCAGCAGTCTAGGGGCAAAAGAGACCCAGTACTTC. Amino acids: CASSLGAKETQYF.

As concerns this clonotype: The junction departs from germline at one end; a sequencing error may be responsible. The chain joins TRBV7-8 to TRBJ2-1, with a possible D match to TRBD2 (6 bases). From germline, CDR1 is SGHVS and CDR2 FQNEAQ. This CDR3 is built from 15 residues. CDR3 nucleotides: TGTGCCAGCAGCCGGGACTCACAGTCCTCCAATGAGCAGTTCTTC. Protein sequence: CASSRDSQSSNEQFF.

The J gene is TRBJ2-7, the V gene TRBV5-1; no reliable D call. V shed 2 bases and J shed 7 bases, with 28 bases lying between them. Per the germline V gene, CDR1 is SGHRS and CDR2 is YFSETQ. This CDR3 spans 18 amino acids. CDR3 bases: TGCGCCAGCAGCTTTAGGTTATCTTCTCAGGCTGTCCGCCATGAGCAGTACTTC. This codes for CASSFRLSSQAVRHEQYF.

This clonotype was counted a single time. The rearrangement uses TRBV6-5 and TRBJ2-7; 11 positions agree with TRBD2. CDR3 length equals 14 residues. The V gene end was trimmed by 6 bases and the J gene end by 6 bases; junction bases not matched to a gene: 7. Per the germline V gene, CDR1 is MNHEY and CDR2 is SVGAGI. The DNA for the CDR3 is TGTGCCAGCAGCCCCGCTAGCGGGGGGTTCGAGCAGTACTTC. Translating it yields CASSPASGGFEQYF.

J is TRBJ2-1 and V is TRBV20-1; TRBD1 is a possible D gene (5 bases). CDR3 length: 15 amino acids. The germline V gene encodes CDR1 DFQATT and CDR2 SNEGSKA (reference sequence). Deletions cut 5 bases from V and 4 bases from J, with 18 bases between. The CDR3 nucleotides read TGCAGTGCTTACGAAGTAAGGGGAAGTTACAATGAGCAGTTCTTC. Translating gives CSAYEVRGSYNEQFF.

V gene TRBV27 combines with J gene TRBJ2-4; D possibly matches TRBD1 or TRBD2 (5 bases each). Trimming shortened V by 6 bases and J by 13 bases, and 25 bases separated the two germline ends. Germline values: CDR1 MNHEY, CDR2 SMNVEV (reference sequence). The CDR3 length is 15 residues. CDR3 amino acids: CASSSQRRGLGEQYF. The CDR3 nucleotides read TGTGCCAGCAGCTCCCAGAGGCGAGGGCTGGGGGAGCAGTACTTC.

J is TRBJ2-1 and V is TRBV20-1; 11 nucleotides agree with TRBD2. The CDR3 contains 19 residues. Germline trimming cut 6 bases from V and 0 bases from J; bases unmatched to any gene: 16. CDR1 and CDR2 (germline): DFQATT, SNEGSKA (reference sequence). The CDR3 is CSAYGTSGSKFSSYNEQFF. CDR3 nucleotide sequence: TGCAGTGCCTACGGGACTAGCGGATCAAAGTTTAGCTCCTACAATGAGCAGTTCTTC.

This clonotype appeared a few times. This sequence joins TRBV15 and TRBJ2-1, with D tentatively TRBD1 or TRBD2 (5 bases each). In germline, CDR1 is LNHNV, CDR2 YYDKDF (reference sequence). V lost 8 bases to trimming and J lost 4 bases, with 9 bases between them. This CDR3 contains 12 residues. CDR3 in amino acids: CATRGLYNEQFF. The CDR3 DNA sequence: TGTGCCACCCGGGGCCTATACAATGAGCAGTTCTTC.

This rearrangement joins TRBV2 to TRBJ2-7; TRBD2 matches 9 bases. The germline V gene has CDR1 SNHLY and CDR2 FYNNEI. Trimming cost V 4 bases and J 2 bases; bases outside gene matches: 6. CDR3 length: 15 residues. The CDR3 sequence is CASSVERGATYEQYF. DNA of the CDR3: TGTGCCAGCAGTGTGGAGCGGGGGGCCACCTACGAGCAGTACTTC.

To note about this clonotype: Since a much larger clone is just one base distant, this may be a read error. J is TRBJ2-5 and V is TRBV14; D call uncertain. Trimming removed 5 bases at V and 5 bases at J, with 6 bases between. The CDR3 loop spans 11 amino acids. The germline gives CDR1 SGHDN, CDR2 FVKESK. The CDR3 loop reads CASSKWETQYF. The CDR3 DNA is TGTGCCAGCAGCAAGTGGGAGACCCAGTACTTC.

The chain joins TRBV12-3 or TRBV12-4 to TRBJ1-3, with D perhaps matching TRBD1 (6 bases). CDR3 size: 12 residues. V was shortened by 5 bases and J by 8 bases, with 10 bases between the two germline ends. For the CDR3, the DNA is TGTGCCAGCAGTCTACAGGGTTACACCATATATTTT. Protein sequence: CASSLQGYTIYF.

V and J are TRBV15 and TRBJ2-5; D gene unclear. CDR3 length equals 12 residues. Trimming pared 0 bases from V and 5 bases from J, leaving 4 bases between. CDR1 LNHNV and CDR2 YYDKDF come from the germline V gene (reference sequence). The CDR3 spells CATSREMETQYF. The CDR3 region has the DNA TGTGCCACCAGCAGAGAAATGGAGACCCAGTACTTC.